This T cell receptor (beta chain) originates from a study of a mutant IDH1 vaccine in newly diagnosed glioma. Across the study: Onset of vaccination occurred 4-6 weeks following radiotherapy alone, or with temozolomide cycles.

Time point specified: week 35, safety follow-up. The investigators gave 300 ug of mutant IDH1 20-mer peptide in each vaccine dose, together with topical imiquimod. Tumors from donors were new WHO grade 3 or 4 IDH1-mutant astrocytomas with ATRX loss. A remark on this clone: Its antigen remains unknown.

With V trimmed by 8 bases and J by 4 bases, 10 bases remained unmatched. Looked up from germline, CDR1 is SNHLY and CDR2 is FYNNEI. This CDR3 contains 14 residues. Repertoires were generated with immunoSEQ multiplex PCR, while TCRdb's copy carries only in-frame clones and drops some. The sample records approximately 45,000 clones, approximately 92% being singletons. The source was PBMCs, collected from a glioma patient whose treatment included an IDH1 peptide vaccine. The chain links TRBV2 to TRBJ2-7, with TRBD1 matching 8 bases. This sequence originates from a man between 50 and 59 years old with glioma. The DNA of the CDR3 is TGTGCCAGCTGGATGGACAGGGTGAGTTACGAGCAGTACTTC. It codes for CASWMDRVSYEQYF.